The 27 T cell receptor beta chains in this list originate from one sample, sequenced in a study of a mutant IDH1 vaccine in newly diagnosed glioma. Method: immunoSEQ multiplex PCR; TCRdb's copy keeps in-frame clones and lacks some. Here the sample spans more than 25,000 clones, around 87% being singletons. The time point denotes: week 5, during vaccination. Topical imiquimod was applied with each vaccine dose, which held 300 ug of mutant IDH1 20-mer peptide. Their antigens are not known. Sequenced material: peripheral blood mononuclear cells (PBMCs), taken from a glioma patient whose treatment included an IDH1 peptide vaccine. The receptors derive from a woman between 40 and 50 years old with glioma. Some clones in this sample may be carry-over from other donors' samples.

The chain combines TRBV7-2 with TRBJ2-5; possibly TRBD2 for D (5 bases). The CDR3 is 17 amino acids. Germline V gives CDR1 SGHTA, CDR2 FQGNSA. The germline V and J ends were trimmed by 1 base and 1 base, with 16 bases remaining between them. CDR3 coding DNA: TGTGCCAGCAGCTTAGTCCTCGGACTGAGCATCCAAGAGACCCAGTACTTC. It translates to CASSLVLGLSIQETQYF. Full variable domain (rest looked up from reference TRBV7-2 and TRBJ2-5): GAGVSQSPSNKVTEKGKDVELRCDPISGHTALYWYRQSLGQGLEFLIYFQGNSAPDKSGLPSDRFSAERTGGSVSTLTIQRTQQEDSAVYLCASSLVLGLSIQETQYFGPGTRLLVL.

This chain joins TRBV18 and TRBJ2-5; 8 nucleotides line up with TRBD1. This CDR3 spans 15 amino acids. After removal of 3 bases from V and 2 bases from J, the junction contained 5 bases not matched to a gene. CDR1 and CDR2 from the germline V gene are KGHSH and LQKENI. The CDR3 is CASSPRTGRQETQYF. The CDR3 coding sequence is TGTGCCAGCTCACCTAGGACAGGGAGGCAAGAGACCCAGTACTTC.

The table lists this clone with a count of one. V and J are TRBV19 and TRBJ2-2, with D maybe TRBD1 (5 bases). The V end lost 5 bases, the J end lost 2 bases, and 6 bases lay between the germline ends. The germline gives CDR1 LNHDA, CDR2 SQIVND (reference sequence). This CDR3 spans 13 amino acids. The CDR3 DNA reads TGTGCCAGTAGTCAGGGTAACACCGGGGAGCTGTTTTTT. Translating it yields CASSQGNTGELFF.

In nucleotides, the CDR3 is TGTGCCAGCAGCTCGCTCGGACTGGCGAACACCGGGGAGCTGTTTTTT. Protein product: CASSSLGLANTGELFF. The chain carries TRBV7-3 and TRBJ2-2; perhaps TRBD2 as D (5 bases). Trimming cost V 4 bases and J 0 bases, with 12 bases left between them. Looked up from germline, CDR1 is SGHTA and CDR2 is FQGTGA. This CDR3 has 16 residues.

This clone was recorded a few times. CDR3 coding DNA: TGTGCCAGTAGAACCTCCGGGACAGCGAATTCACCCCTCCACTTT. This gives the protein CASRTSGTANSPLHF. This chain connects TRBV19 to TRBJ1-6; 7 nucleotides align to TRBD1. With 6 bases clipped from V and 7 bases from J, the junction kept 9 bases outside the gene matches. Germline V gene lookup returns CDR1 LNHDA and CDR2 SQIVND (reference sequence). The CDR3 has 15 residues.

V usage is TRBV10-3 and J usage is TRBJ1-4, with no clear D. The CDR3 length is 17 residues. The germline V gene encodes CDR1 ENHRY and CDR2 SYGVKD. Trimming removed 2 bases at V and 3 bases at J, with 16 bases between. Written as DNA, the CDR3 is TGTGCCATCAGTGAGAAGGGAAGGGCGGGAGCTAATGAAAAACTGTTTTTT. Its translation is CAISEKGRAGANEKLFF.

This sequence joins TRBV4-3 and TRBJ2-1; D perhaps matches TRBD2 (6 bases). V lost 0 bases to trimming and J lost 8 bases, with 20 bases between them. Germline V lookup: CDR1 LGHNA, CDR2 YSLEER. The CDR3 contains 17 residues. The CDR3 coding sequence is TGCGCCAGCAGCCAAGATGACCCCGTGGGACTTGGGGATGAGCAGTTCTTC. It is translated as CASSQDDPVGLGDEQFF.

This clone has only a few counts. The J gene is TRBJ1-1, the V gene TRBV6-5; a possible D gene is TRBD1 (5 bases). This CDR3 has 14 amino acids. The ends were cut back, 5 bases at V and 4 bases at J, with 14 bases in the middle. The germline CDR1 and CDR2 sequences are MNHEY and SVGAGI. The CDR3 loop reads CASSTNRDLTEAFF. As DNA, the CDR3 is TGTGCCAGCAGTACCAATCGGGACCTCACTGAAGCTTTCTTT.

The chain has TRBV13 and TRBJ2-7; 8 bases are a match to TRBD1. The CDR3 runs to 15 residues. The ends lost 3 bases at V and 1 base at J; junction bases unmatched: 5. Germline assignment: CDR1 PRHDT and CDR2 FYEKMQ (reference sequence). Here the CDR3 reads CASSFGQGNSYEQYF. The CDR3 nucleotides read TGTGCCAGCAGCTTCGGACAGGGTAATTCCTACGAGCAGTACTTC.

This clone was seen a few times. CDR3 sequence (DNA): TGTGCCAGCAGACCTTCTAGCGCCGGGGAGCTGTTTTTT. This codes for CASRPSSAGELFF. This sequence joins TRBV7-9 and TRBJ2-2; TRBD2 might be the D (6 bases). V lost 6 bases and J lost 6, with 11 bases in between. The CDR3 is made up of 13 amino acids. CDR1 and CDR2 (germline): SEHNR, FQNEAQ (reference sequence).

The chain is built from TRBV28 and TRBJ2-5, with D possibly called TRBD1 or TRBD2 (5 bases each). The germline V gene has CDR1 MDHEN and CDR2 SYDVKM. V lost 4 bases and J lost 4, with 19 bases in between. The CDR3 consists of 16 residues. CDR3 sequence: CASSSEASSGTETQYF. The CDR3 coding sequence is TGTGCCAGCAGTTCCGAGGCTAGTTCGGGGACAGAGACCCAGTACTTC.

The V and J genes are TRBV29-1 and TRBJ2-7; D gene ambiguous. This CDR3 comprises 12 residues. The germline CDR1 and CDR2 sequences are SQVTM and ANQGSEA. With 5 bases removed from V and 5 bases from J, the gap between germline ends came to 13 bases. The CDR3 reads CSVFKGSNEQYF. CDR3 bases: TGCAGCGTTTTTAAGGGTTCCAACGAGCAGTACTTC.

The chain has TRBV5-1 and TRBJ2-3; TRBD1 matches at 7 bases. Germline CDR1 SGHRS, CDR2 YFSETQ. V dropped 4 bases and J dropped 6; count of bases not matched to a gene: 14. The CDR3 runs 16 residues. The CDR3: CASSVGVRGRADTQYF. DNA of the CDR3: TGCGCCAGCAGCGTGGGGGTTAGGGGGCGCGCGGATACGCAGTATTTT.

The chain joins TRBV15 to TRBJ1-3; D gene ambiguous. Germline V gene lookup returns CDR1 LNHNV and CDR2 YYDKDF (reference sequence). The V end lost 4 bases, the J end lost 2 bases, and 12 bases lay between the germline ends. The CDR3 is 15 amino acids. This CDR3 is CATSKESRPGNTIYF. In DNA form, the CDR3 reads TGTGCCACCAGCAAGGAGTCCCGACCTGGAAACACCATATATTTT.

V gene TRBV7-8 combines with J gene TRBJ2-7; 7 positions agree with TRBD1. Germline V gene sequence: CDR1 SGHVS, CDR2 FQNEAQ. The V and J ends lost 3 bases and 0 bases, in that order; junction bases with no gene match: 5. CDR3 size: 15 residues. This CDR3 is CASSFRQGLSYEQYF. In DNA form, the CDR3 reads TGTGCCAGCAGCTTCCGACAGGGCCTCTCCTACGAGCAGTACTTC. The whole variable domain, filled in from reference TRBV7-8 and TRBJ2-7, reads GAGVSQSPRYKVAKRGQDVALRCDPISGHVSLFWYQQALGQGPEFLTYFQNEAQLDKSGLPSDRFFAERPEGSVSTLKIQRTQQEDSAVYLCASSFRQGLSYEQYFGPGTRLTVT.

The CDR3 sequence: CASSVGGDNSPLHF. The CDR3 nucleotides read TGTGCCAGCAGCGTAGGGGGCGATAATTCACCCCTCCACTTT. The chain employs TRBV9 and TRBJ1-6, with D possibly matching TRBD1 (5 bases). Germline V lookup: CDR1 SGDLS, CDR2 YYNGEE. V was clipped by 0 bases and J by 5 bases, with 6 bases between them. This CDR3 has 14 residues.

This chain links TRBV5-1 with TRBJ2-3; no clear D. The CDR3 is 13 amino acids. CDR1 is SGHRS and CDR2 is YFSETQ in the germline V gene. V lost 1 base, J lost 1 base, and 4 bases lay in between. Here the CDR3 DNA reads TGCGCCAGCAGCTTGCAGGGCACAGATACGCAGTATTTT. Protein: CASSLQGTDTQYF.

The J gene is TRBJ2-3, the V gene TRBV7-9, with D possibly matching TRBD2 (5 bases). Germline CDR1 SEHNR, CDR2 FQNEAQ (reference sequence). There are 17 residues in the CDR3. The ends were cut back, 1 base at V and 3 bases at J, with 17 bases in the middle. Here the CDR3 reads CASSLVRGFSGTDTQYF. The CDR3 DNA follows: TGTGCCAGCAGCTTAGTCCGAGGGTTCTCGGGGACAGATACGCAGTATTTT.

CDR3 amino acids: CASSRGQGEKLFF. The CDR3 DNA reads as TGTGCCAGCAGCAGGGGGCAAGGGGAAAAACTGTTTTTT. The V and J genes are TRBV6-5 and TRBJ1-4; 8 bases fit TRBD1. This CDR3 spans 13 amino acids. CDR1 is MNHEY and CDR2 is SVGAGI in the germline V gene. The V gene end was trimmed by 6 bases and the J gene end by 8 bases; junction bases not matched to a gene: 5.

This chain links TRBV7-2 with TRBJ2-7; TRBD1 agrees at 10 bases. The CDR3 has 14 amino acids. J gave up 4 bases and V 4 bases, and 4 bases lay outside the gene matches. Looked up from germline, CDR1 is SGHTA and CDR2 is FQGNSA. DNA of the CDR3: TGTGCCAGCAGCTCAGGGACAGGGGAGTACGAGCAGTACTTC. It translates to CASSSGTGEYEQYF.

This rearrangement joins TRBV27 to TRBJ1-6, with unresolved D. This CDR3 comprises 15 residues. Germline assignment: CDR1 MNHEY and CDR2 SMNVEV (reference sequence). V lost 3 bases and J lost 10, with 16 bases in between. CDR3 in DNA: TGTGCCAGCAGTTTTTATGCGGACCTCAGGTCACCCCTCCACTTT. Translation: CASSFYADLRSPLHF.

The V gene is TRBV27, the J gene TRBJ2-2, with a possible D match to TRBD2 (6 bases). In germline, CDR1 is MNHEY, CDR2 SMNVEV (reference sequence). The length of the CDR3 is 13 residues. Trimming left V 5 bases short and J 6 bases short, with 10 bases between. CDR3 coding DNA: TGTGCCAGCAGTCCCATAGCGGCCGGGGAGCTGTTTTTT. This codes for CASSPIAAGELFF.

V gene TRBV18 combines with J gene TRBJ2-1; 7 bases are a match to TRBD2. V gave up 3 bases and J gave up 7 bases; unmatched junction bases: 6. CDR1 is KGHSH, CDR2 LQKENI, per germline. This CDR3 is built from 14 residues. In nucleotides, the CDR3 is TGTGCCAGCTCACCCGGGACTATATCAAATGAGCAGTTCTTC. Translation: CASSPGTISNEQFF. Full variable domain (remainder filled in from reference TRBV18 and TRBJ2-1): NAGVMQNPRHLVRRRGQEARLRCSPMKGHSHVYWYRQLPEEGLKFMVYLQKENIIDESGMPKERFSAEFPKEGPSILRIQQVVRGDSAAYFCASSPGTISNEQFFGPGTRLTVL.

The genes are TRBV27 and TRBJ2-7, with D perhaps matching TRBD2 (5 bases). The ends were cut back, 1 base at V and 2 bases at J, with 9 bases in the middle. CDR1 and CDR2 from the germline V gene are MNHEY and SMNVEV (reference sequence). The CDR3 length is 14 residues. The CDR3 sequence is CASSLFSGPYEQYF. The CDR3 DNA reads as TGTGCCAGCAGTTTATTCAGCGGACCCTACGAGCAGTACTTC.

This chain links TRBV29-1 with TRBJ2-7, with a possible D match to TRBD1 (6 bases). V shed 2 bases and J shed 3 bases, with 11 bases lying between them. Germline lookup yields CDR1 SQVTM and CDR2 ANQGSEA. The CDR3 is 13 residues long. The CDR3 region is CSVETDRSYEQYF. The DNA of the CDR3 is TGCAGCGTTGAAACCGACAGGAGCTACGAGCAGTACTTC.

DNA of the CDR3: TGTGCCAGCAGTGTACAGGGGGGTGGCATGGGAGATACGCAGTATTTT. Translated, it gives CASSVQGGGMGDTQYF. The chain employs TRBV6-1 and TRBJ2-3; 8 nucleotides line up with TRBD1. This CDR3 has 16 amino acids. V lost 4 bases and J lost 5; bases outside the gene matches: 11. Germline CDR1 and CDR2: MNHNS and SASEGT.

This clone has just one count. The chain couples TRBV19 to TRBJ2-7; D gene uncertain. Germline assignment: CDR1 LNHDA and CDR2 SQIVND (reference sequence). The length of the CDR3 is 11 residues. The V end lost 6 bases, the J end lost 6 bases, and 9 bases lay between the germline ends. Here the CDR3 DNA reads TGTGCCAGTAGCCCCCCCGGCGAGCAGTACTTC. The encoded protein is CASSPPGEQYF.